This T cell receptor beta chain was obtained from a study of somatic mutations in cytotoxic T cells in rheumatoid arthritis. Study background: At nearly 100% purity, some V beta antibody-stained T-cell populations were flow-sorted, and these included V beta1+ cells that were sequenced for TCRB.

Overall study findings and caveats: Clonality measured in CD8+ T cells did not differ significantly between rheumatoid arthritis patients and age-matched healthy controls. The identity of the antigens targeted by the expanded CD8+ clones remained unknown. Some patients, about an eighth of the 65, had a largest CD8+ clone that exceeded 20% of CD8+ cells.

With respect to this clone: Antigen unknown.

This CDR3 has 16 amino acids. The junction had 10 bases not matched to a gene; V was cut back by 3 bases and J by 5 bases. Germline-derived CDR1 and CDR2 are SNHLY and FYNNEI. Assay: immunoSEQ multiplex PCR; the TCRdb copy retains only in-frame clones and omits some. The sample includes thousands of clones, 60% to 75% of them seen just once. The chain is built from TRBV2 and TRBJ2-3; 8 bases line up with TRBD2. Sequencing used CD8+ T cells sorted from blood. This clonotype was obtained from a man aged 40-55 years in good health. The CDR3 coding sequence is TGTGCCAGCAGTGAGTCGGCGGGGGGATTTGGAGATACGCAGTATTTT. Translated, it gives CASSESAGGFGDTQYF. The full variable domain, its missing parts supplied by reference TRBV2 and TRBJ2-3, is EPEVTQTPSHQVTQMGQEVILRCVPISNHLYFYWYRQILGQKVEFLVSFYNNEISEKSEIFDDQFSVERPDGSNFTLKIRSTKLEDSAMYFCASSESAGGFGDTQYFGPGTRLTVL.